These 5 T cell receptor beta chains share one sample of origin, sequenced in a study of early T cells in non-severe SARS-CoV-2 infection. MiXCR, run by TCRdb on the 5' RACE reads, gives a single entry per CDR3 protein. The profile shows 65,000 to 90,000 distinct CDR3 sequences, 9.5% to 15% of them singletons. Sequencing used whole blood. The source of these receptors is an adult who was a healthcare worker with PCR-confirmed SARS-CoV-2 infection or an uninfected control (not recorded which).

A note on this clonotype: A junction end diverges from the germline sequence, so it may reflect a read error. This chain links TRBV7-8 with TRBJ2-5, with 10 bases fitting TRBD1. The CDR3 totals 15 residues. Germline V CDR1 and CDR2: SGHVS, FQNEAQ. CDR3 DNA sequence: TGTACCAGCAGCTCCTGGACAGGGGGGGAAGAGACCCAGTACTTC. It yields the protein CTSSSWTGGEETQYF.

This chain joins TRBV27 and TRBJ1-1; D is perhaps TRBD1 (5 bases). Deletions cut 3 bases from V and 0 bases from J, with 14 bases between. This CDR3 is 16 amino acids long. From germline, CDR1 is MNHEY and CDR2 SMNVEV (reference sequence). CDR3: CASSFTGRHLNTEAFF. CDR3 DNA sequence: TGTGCCAGCAGTTTCACGGGACGCCATCTGAACACTGAAGCTTTCTTT.

A few counts support this clonotype. The rearrangement uses TRBV20-1 and TRBJ2-3; TRBD2 matches 8 bases. This CDR3 has 16 residues. Germline values: CDR1 DFQATT, CDR2 SNEGSKA (reference sequence). V lost 0 bases and J lost 5; bases outside the gene matches: 10. CDR3 bases: TGCAGTGCTAGAGATGCGGGAACGGGAGGGCGAGATACGCAGTATTTT. It specifies CSARDAGTGGRDTQYF.

In this sample, this clonotype turned up many times. The genes are TRBV20-1 and TRBJ2-2; TRBD1 agrees at 7 bases. Unmatched junction bases numbered 5, after V lost 0 bases and J lost 10 bases. This CDR3 is built from 13 residues. Germline assignment: CDR1 DFQATT and CDR2 SNEGSKA (reference sequence). The CDR3 DNA reads TGCAGTGCTAGAGACCCCAGGGGGATGGAGCTGTTTTTT. Translation gives CSARDPRGMELFF.

The chain uses TRBV11-2 and TRBJ2-1; 8 bases align to TRBD2. V was pared by 3 bases and J by 10 bases, with 14 bases of the junction left unmatched. Germline CDR1 reads SGHAT; CDR2 reads FQNNGV. The CDR3 contains 16 residues. CDR3 sequence (DNA): TGTGCCAGCAGCTTCGGGAGCATGATAGCGGGGATGGAGCAGTTCTTC. Translation gives CASSFGSMIAGMEQFF.